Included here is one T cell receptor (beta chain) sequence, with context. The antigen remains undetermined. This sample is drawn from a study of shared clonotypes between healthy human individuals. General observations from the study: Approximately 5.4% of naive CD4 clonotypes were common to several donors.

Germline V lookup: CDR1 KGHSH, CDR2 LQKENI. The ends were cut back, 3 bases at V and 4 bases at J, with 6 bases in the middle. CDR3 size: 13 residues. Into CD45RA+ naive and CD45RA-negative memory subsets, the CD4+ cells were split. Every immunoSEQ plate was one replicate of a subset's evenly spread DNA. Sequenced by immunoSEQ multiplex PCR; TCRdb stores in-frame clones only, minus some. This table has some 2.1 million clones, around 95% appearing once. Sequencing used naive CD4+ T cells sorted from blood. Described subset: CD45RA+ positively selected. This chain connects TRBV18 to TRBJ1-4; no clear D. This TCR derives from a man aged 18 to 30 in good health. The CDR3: CASSPLSNEKLFF. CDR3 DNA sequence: TGTGCCAGCTCACCTCTGAGTAATGAAAAACTGTTTTTT.